What follows is one T cell receptor beta chain and its context. Its antigen is currently unknown. The sample belongs to a study of T cells after yellow fever vaccination. Study-wide results and limits: Contamination of FACS-sorted repertoires by abundant clonotypes from the bulk population could occur.

TCRdb fed the 5' RACE reads into MiXCR, producing one record per CDR3 protein. The sample has approximately 300,000 distinct CDR3 sequences, approximately 12% seen once; the top ten hold 3.3%. This receptor was identified in a man younger than 30 who received the YFV17D yellow fever vaccine. The material was CD4+ T cells sorted from PBMCs, obtained 45 days after the yellow fever booster vaccination.

CDR3 protein: CASSDRRDPSQNQPQHF. Here the CDR3 DNA reads TGTGCCAGCAGTGACCGCCGGGACCCATCGCAAAATCAGCCCCAGCATTTT. V usage is TRBV6-4 and J usage is TRBJ1-5; D is perhaps TRBD1 (5 bases). CDR1 is MRHNA and CDR2 is SNTAGT in the germline V gene. The CDR3 length is 17 residues. The ends were cut back, 2 bases at V and 4 bases at J, with 18 bases in the middle.